This T cell receptor beta chain stems from a study of shared clonotypes between healthy human individuals. Overall study context: A few men and a couple of women, aged 18 to 49, were donors. CD4 naive cells filled three plates per donor, CD4 memory three, CD8 naive two and CD8 memory one. Study-level findings and limits: The diversity represented, both genetic and in exposure history, was limited by few donors.

Genomic DNA (from each subset) was split evenly across several immunoSEQ plates. The table came from immunoSEQ multiplex PCR; TCRdb's copy has only in-frame clones and leaves some out. The repertoire holds around 2.3 million clones, about 94% seen once, with 0.1% to 0.15% in the top ten. As regards this clone: The antigen is unknown. Other DNA sequences from this sample encode an identical CDR3 as well.

The CDR3 length is 11 residues. Germline-derived CDR1 and CDR2 are SGHDT and YYEEEE. The V end was cut by 4 bases, the J end by 6 bases, with 8 bases between. This chain joins TRBV5-6 and TRBJ2-7; D call uncertain. The source of this sequence is a man aged 18 to 29 in good health. Material: naive CD4+ T cells sorted from blood. Subset given: CD45RA+ positively selected. In DNA, the CDR3 is TGTGCCAGCAGCCTGGCCGGCGAGCAGTACTTC. Translated, it gives CASSLAGEQYF.